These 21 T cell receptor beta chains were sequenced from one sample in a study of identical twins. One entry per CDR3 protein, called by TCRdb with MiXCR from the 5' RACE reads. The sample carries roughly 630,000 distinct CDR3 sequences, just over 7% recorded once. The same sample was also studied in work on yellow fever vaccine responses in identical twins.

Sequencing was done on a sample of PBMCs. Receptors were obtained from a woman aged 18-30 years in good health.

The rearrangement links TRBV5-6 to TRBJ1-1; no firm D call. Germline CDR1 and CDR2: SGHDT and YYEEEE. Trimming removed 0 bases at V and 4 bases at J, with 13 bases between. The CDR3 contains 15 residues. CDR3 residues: CASSLGSGLGTEAFF. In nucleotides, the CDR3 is TGTGCCAGCAGCTTGGGTTCTGGGTTGGGCACTGAAGCTTTCTTT. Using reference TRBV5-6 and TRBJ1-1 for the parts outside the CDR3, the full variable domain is DAGVTQSPTHLIKTRGQQVTLRCSPKSGHDTVSWYQQALGQGPQFIFQYYEEEERQRGNFPDRFSGHQFPNYSSELNVNALLLGDSALYLCASSLGSGLGTEAFFGQGTRLTVV.

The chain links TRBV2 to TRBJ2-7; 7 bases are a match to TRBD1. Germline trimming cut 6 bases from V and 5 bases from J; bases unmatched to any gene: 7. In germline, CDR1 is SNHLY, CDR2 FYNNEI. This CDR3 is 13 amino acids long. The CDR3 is CASRLTGADEQYV. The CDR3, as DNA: TGTGCCAGCAGACTAACAGGGGCTGACGAGCAGTACGTC.

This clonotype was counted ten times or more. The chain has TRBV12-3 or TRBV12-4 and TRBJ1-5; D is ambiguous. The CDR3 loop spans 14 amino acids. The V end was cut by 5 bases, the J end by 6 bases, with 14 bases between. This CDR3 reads CASSPADESQPQHF. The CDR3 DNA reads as TGTGCCAGCAGTCCCGCGGATGAGTCTCAGCCCCAGCATTTT.

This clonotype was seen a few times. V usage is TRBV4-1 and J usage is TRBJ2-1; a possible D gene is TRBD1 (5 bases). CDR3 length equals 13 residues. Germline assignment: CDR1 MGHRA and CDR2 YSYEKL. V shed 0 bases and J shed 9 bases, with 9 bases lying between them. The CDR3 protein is CASSQDSRGEQFF. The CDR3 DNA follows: TGCGCCAGCAGCCAAGATTCTAGGGGTGAGCAGTTCTTC.

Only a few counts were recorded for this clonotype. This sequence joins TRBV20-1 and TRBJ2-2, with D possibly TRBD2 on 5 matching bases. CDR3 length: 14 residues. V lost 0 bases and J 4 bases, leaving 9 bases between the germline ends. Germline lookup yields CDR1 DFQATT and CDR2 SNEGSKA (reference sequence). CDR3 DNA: TGCAGTGCTAGAGATTGGGAGTTCACCGGGGAGCTGTTTTTT. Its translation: CSARDWEFTGELFF.

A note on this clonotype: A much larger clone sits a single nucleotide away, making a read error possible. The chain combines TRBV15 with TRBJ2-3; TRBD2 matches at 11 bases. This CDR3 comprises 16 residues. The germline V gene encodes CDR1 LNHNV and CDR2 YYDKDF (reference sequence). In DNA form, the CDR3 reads TGTGCCACCAGCAGAGATCTAGCGGGAGGCACAGATACGCGGTATTTT. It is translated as CATSRDLAGGTDTRYF.

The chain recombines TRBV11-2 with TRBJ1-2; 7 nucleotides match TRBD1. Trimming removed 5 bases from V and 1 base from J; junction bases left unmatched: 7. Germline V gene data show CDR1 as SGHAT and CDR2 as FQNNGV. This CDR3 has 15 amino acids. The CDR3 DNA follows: TGTGCCAGCAGCCTAACGACAGGGAGTAACTATGGCTACACCTTC. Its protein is CASSLTTGSNYGYTF.

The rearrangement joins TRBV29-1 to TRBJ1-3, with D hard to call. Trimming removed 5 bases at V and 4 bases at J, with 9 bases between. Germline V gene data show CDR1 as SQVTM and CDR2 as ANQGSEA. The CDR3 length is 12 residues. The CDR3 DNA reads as TGCAGCGTTTTCGGGGTCGGAAACACCATATATTTT. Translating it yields CSVFGVGNTIYF.

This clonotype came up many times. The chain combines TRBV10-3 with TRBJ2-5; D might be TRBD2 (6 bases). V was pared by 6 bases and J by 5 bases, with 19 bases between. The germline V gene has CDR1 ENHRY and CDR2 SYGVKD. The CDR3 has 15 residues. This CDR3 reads CAISSRGGSRETQYF. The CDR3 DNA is TGTGCCATCAGCTCCCGGGGAGGTAGCAGGGAGACCCAGTACTTC.

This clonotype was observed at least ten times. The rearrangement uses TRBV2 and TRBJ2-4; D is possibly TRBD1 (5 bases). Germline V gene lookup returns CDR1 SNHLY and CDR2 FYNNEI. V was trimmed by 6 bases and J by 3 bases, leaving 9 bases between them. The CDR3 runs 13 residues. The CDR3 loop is CASSGQNKNIQYF. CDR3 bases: TGTGCCAGCAGCGGACAAAACAAAAACATTCAGTACTTC.

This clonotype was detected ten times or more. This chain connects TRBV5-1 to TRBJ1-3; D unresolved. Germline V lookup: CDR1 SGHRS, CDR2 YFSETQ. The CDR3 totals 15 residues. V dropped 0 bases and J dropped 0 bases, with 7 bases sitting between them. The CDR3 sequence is CASSLEAGSGNTIYF. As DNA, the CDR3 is TGCGCCAGCAGCTTGGAAGCGGGCTCTGGAAACACCATATATTTT.

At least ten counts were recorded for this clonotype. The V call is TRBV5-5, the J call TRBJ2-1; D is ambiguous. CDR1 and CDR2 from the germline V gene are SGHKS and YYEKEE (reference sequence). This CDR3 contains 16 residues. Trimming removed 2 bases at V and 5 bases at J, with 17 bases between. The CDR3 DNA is TGTGCCAGCAGCTTCTACCAATCCTGGGCGGACAATGAGCAGTTCTTC. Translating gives CASSFYQSWADNEQFF.

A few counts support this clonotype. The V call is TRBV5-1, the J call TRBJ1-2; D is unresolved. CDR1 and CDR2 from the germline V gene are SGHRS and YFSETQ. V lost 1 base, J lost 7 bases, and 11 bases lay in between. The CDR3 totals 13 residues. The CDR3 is CASSLLGTLGYTF. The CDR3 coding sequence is TGCGCCAGCAGCTTGTTGGGTACACTTGGCTACACCTTC.

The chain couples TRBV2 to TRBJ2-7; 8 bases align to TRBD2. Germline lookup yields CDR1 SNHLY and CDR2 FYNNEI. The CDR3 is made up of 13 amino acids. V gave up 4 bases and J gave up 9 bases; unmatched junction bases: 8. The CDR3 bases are TGTGCCAGCAGTGGTTTAGCGGGATATGTGCAGTACTTC. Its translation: CASSGLAGYVQYF.

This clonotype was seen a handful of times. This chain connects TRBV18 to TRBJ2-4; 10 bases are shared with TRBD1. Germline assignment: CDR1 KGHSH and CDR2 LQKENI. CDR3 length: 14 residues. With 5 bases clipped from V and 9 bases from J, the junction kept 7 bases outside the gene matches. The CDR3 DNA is TGTGCCAGCTCAACCTTTGGACAGGGGGGCATTCAGTACTTC. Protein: CASSTFGQGGIQYF.

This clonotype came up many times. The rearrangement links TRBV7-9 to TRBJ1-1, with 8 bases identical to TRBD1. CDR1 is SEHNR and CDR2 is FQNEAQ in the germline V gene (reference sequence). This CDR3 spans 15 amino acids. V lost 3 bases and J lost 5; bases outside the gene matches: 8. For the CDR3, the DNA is TGTGCCAGCAGCTTGCAGGGGGCAGTTTTGACTGAAGCTTTCTTT. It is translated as CASSLQGAVLTEAFF.

In DNA form, the CDR3 reads TGTGCCAGCAGTTACCTCCTGAACACTGAAGCTTTCTTT. It yields the protein CASSYLLNTEAFF. V usage is TRBV6-6 and J usage is TRBJ1-1; the D is unclear. Germline V lookup: CDR1 MNHNY, CDR2 SVGAGI (reference sequence). The V end was cut by 2 bases, the J end by 0 bases, with 4 bases between. This CDR3 is built from 13 residues.

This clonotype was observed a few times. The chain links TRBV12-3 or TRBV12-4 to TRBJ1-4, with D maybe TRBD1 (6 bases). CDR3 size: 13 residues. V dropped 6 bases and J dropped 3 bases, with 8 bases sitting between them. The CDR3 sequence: CASRGQANEKLFF. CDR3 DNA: TGTGCCAGCAGGGGACAAGCTAATGAAAAACTGTTTTTT.

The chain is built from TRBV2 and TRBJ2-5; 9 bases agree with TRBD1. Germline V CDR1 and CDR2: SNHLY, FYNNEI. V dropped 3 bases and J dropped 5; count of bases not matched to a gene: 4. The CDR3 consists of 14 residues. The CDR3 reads CASSEGTGRETQYF. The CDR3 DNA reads TGTGCCAGCAGTGAGGGGACAGGGAGGGAGACCCAGTACTTC.

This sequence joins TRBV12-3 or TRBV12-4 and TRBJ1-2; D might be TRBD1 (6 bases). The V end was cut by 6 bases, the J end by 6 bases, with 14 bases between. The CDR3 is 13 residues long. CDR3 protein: CASRSRQVHGYTF. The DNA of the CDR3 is TGTGCCAGCAGGTCACGACAGGTTCATGGCTACACCTTC.

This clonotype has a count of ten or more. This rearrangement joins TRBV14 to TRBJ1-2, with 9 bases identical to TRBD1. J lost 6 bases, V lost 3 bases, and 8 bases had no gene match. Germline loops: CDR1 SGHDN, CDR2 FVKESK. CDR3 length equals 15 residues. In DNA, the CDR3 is TGTGCCAGCAGCCATTTCGGGGGACAGGGACATGGCTACACCTTC. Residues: CASSHFGGQGHGYTF.